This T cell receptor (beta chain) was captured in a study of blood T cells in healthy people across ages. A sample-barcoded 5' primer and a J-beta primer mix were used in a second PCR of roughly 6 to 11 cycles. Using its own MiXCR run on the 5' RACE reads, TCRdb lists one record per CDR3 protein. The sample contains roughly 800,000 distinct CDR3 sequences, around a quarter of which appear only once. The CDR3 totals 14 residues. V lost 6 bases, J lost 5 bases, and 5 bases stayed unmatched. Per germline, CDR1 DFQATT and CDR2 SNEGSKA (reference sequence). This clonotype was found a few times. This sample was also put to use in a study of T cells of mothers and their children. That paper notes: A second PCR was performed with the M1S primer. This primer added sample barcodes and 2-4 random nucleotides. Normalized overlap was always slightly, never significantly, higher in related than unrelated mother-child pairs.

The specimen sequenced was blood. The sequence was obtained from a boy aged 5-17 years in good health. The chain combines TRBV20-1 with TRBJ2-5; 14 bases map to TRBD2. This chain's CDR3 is CSAGLAGAVETQYF. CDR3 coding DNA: TGCAGTGCGGGACTAGCGGGGGCTGTGGAGACCCAGTACTTC.